These T cell receptor beta chains were read from a single sample in a study of T cells in Graves' hyperthyroidism and ophthalmopathy. TCRdb passed the multiplex PCR reads through MiXCR, listing each CDR3 protein once. Seen here are more than 550,000 distinct CDR3 sequences, roughly 17% observed once, and the top ten hold around 15%. The sequenced sample was blood. Source of these receptors: a man in his fifties or sixties with Graves' hyperthyroidism. The CDR3 runs from the conserved cysteine through the conserved F or W. A D gene is named only where the DNA matches it firmly. Size is omitted from some rows. Given values are once, few, many or a class for expanded clones.

TRBJ2-1 | - | TRBD2 | TRBV28 | TGTGCCAGCATCCGGGGGGGCACTTCCTACAATGAGCAGTTCTTC | CASIRGGTSYNEQFF
TRBJ2-1 | - | TRBD1 | TRBV6-1 | TGTGCCAGCAGTGCACGGGACAGGGCACACAATGAGCAGTTCTTC | CASSARDRAHNEQFF
TRBJ1-5 | - | - | TRBV24-1 | TGTGCCACCAGTGACCCGAGTGGGGGAGGCAATCAGCCCCAGCATTTT | CATSDPSGGGNQPQHF
TRBJ1-2 | few | - | TRBV7-9 | TGTGCCAGCAGCTTAGCAAGGTGGGGACAAGGCTACACCTTC | CASSLARWGQGYTF
TRBJ1-6 | few | - | TRBV14 | TGTGCCAGCAGCCAAGATCTGCGGGGGGGGAATTCACCCCTCCACTTT | CASSQDLRGGNSPLHF
TRBJ2-7 | few | TRBD1 | TRBV27 | TGTGCCAGCAGTAGGGGACAGTTGTACGAGCAGTACTTC | CASSRGQLYEQYF
TRBJ2-1 | few | TRBD1 | TRBV7-9 | TGTGCCAGCCCTTCCGACAGGGGCTCGGGGTACAATGAGCAGTTCTTC | CASPSDRGSGYNEQFF
TRBJ2-7 | many | - | TRBV6-1 | TGTGCCAGCAGGGTATCCGGGGCTACCGCCTACGAGCAGTACTTC | CASRVSGATAYEQYF
TRBJ2-5 | few | TRBD1 | TRBV4-1 | TGCGCCAGCAGCTACGGACAGGGGGCTTCGCAGACCCAGTACTTC | CASSYGQGASQTQYF
TRBJ1-2 | - | TRBD1 | TRBV28 | TGTGCCAGCAGTCGCAGCGGGACAGCCCATGGCTACACCTTC | CASSRSGTAHGYTF
TRBJ2-1 | many | TRBD2 | TRBV2 | TGTGCCAGCAGTGAAAGTCGACTAGCGGGAGTCAATGAGCAGTTCTTC | CASSESRLAGVNEQFF
TRBJ1-2 | many | - | TRBV28 | TGTGCCAGCAAGGTTTGGGGGGAAGAGTATGGCTACACCTTC | CASKVWGEEYGYTF
TRBJ2-1 | - | - | TRBV2 | TGTGCCAGCGGTGGGGGGCCCGGGAGGAACTCCTACAATGAGCAGTTCTTC | CASGGGPGRNSYNEQFF
TRBJ2-3 | - | - | TRBV29-1 | TGCAGCGTTGCTCTAGCGCCAGATACGCAGTATTTT | CSVALAPDTQYF
TRBJ2-6 | - | TRBD2 | TRBV2 | TGTGCCAGCAGTGAAGGAGAAGTAGCGGGTCCCTCTGGGCCCAACGTCCTGACTTTC | CASSEGEVAGPSGPNVLTF
TRBJ2-5 | few | TRBD2 | TRBV19 | TGTGCCAGTAGTATGTTAGCGGGAGAGGCAGAGACCCAGTACTTC | CASSMLAGEAETQYF
TRBJ2-7 | - | TRBD1 | TRBV6-2/TRBV6-3 | TGTGCCAGCAGTTCGAGCCTCAGGGGGCGATCCTACGAGCAGTACTTC | CASSSSLRGRSYEQYF
TRBJ2-3 | many | TRBD1 | TRBV7-9 | TGTGCCAGCAGCATGACAACCGGGACAGGGGGGGCCACAGATACGCAGTATTTT | CASSMTTGTGGATDTQYF
TRBJ1-1 | many | TRBD1 | TRBV30 | TGTGCCTGGAGTGTACGGGACAGGAACACTGAAGCTTTCTTT | CAWSVRDRNTEAFF
TRBJ2-6 | many | - | TRBV13 | TGTGCCAGCAGCCACGGAGGCTCTGGGGCCAACGTCCTGACTTTC | CASSHGGSGANVLTF
TRBJ2-7 | - | - | TRBV7-9 | TGTGCCAGCAGCGATTGGGGGGCCTACGAGCAGTACTTC | CASSDWGAYEQYF
TRBJ2-3 | few | TRBD2 | TRBV6-2/TRBV6-3 | TGTGCCAGCAGTTACGGGACTAGCAGTGAATCGCAGTATTTT | CASSYGTSSESQYF
TRBJ2-7 | - | - | TRBV20-1 | TGCAGTGCTTCGGACCGCCGTACCTCCCTCCACGAGCAGTACTTC | CSASDRRTSLHEQYF
TRBJ1-5 | few | - | TRBV7-2 | TGTGCCAGCAGCTTAATGGGGAATAGCAATCAGCCCCAGCATTTT | CASSLMGNSNQPQHF
TRBJ2-1 | few | - | TRBV11-2 | TGTGCCAGCAGACACACAGGGTCCCACCACAGGCGGGACTACTCCTACAATGAGCAGTTCTTC | CASRHTGSHHRRDYSYNEQFF
TRBJ2-1 | many | - | TRBV3-1 | TGTGCCAGCAGCCAGGCCTCCTTGGGGAGTGAGCAGTTCTTC | CASSQASLGSEQFF
TRBJ1-2 | many | TRBD1 | TRBV11-2 | TGTGCCAGCAGCTTACTACGGTGGGGACAGGGACTAAGTAACTATGGCTACACCTTC | CASSLLRWGQGLSNYGYTF
TRBJ2-7 | many | - | TRBV11-2 | TGTGCCAGCAGCCCACTCCTCCGCGAGCAGTACTTC | CASSPLLREQYF
TRBJ1-1 | - | - | TRBV20-1 | TGCAGTGCTAGAGATCATACAGACATGAACACTGAAGCTTTCTTT | CSARDHTDMNTEAFF
TRBJ2-7 | once | - | TRBV6-2/TRBV6-3 | TGTGCCAGCAGCCCATACAGCGAGAACTTCAAGCAGTACTTC | CASSPYSENFKQYF
TRBJ1-2 | - | - | TRBV7-9 | TGTGCCAGCAGCTTAGCAGAACACTATGGCTACACCTTC | CASSLAEHYGYTF
TRBJ1-2 | few | - | TRBV29-1 | TGCAGCGTTGTTGTTTCCGCGGGGAGGGCGGGTTATGGCTACACCTTC | CSVVVSAGRAGYGYTF
TRBJ2-2 | few | - | TRBV6-1 | TGTGCCAGCAACCCTTTGGGGGCAGGGGCGGGCACCGGGGAGCTGTTTTTT | CASNPLGAGAGTGELFF
TRBJ2-7 | many | TRBD1 | TRBV28 | TGTGCCAGCAGTTTTAGGGGACAGGGTACTTACGAGCAGTACTTC | CASSFRGQGTYEQYF
TRBJ1-4 | - | - | TRBV28 | TGTGCCAGCACCGCCGACAATAAACTGTTTTTT | CASTADNKLFF
TRBJ2-7 | many | TRBD2 | TRBV13 | TGTGCCAGCAGCATGGGACTAGCATCCTACGAGCAGTACTTC | CASSMGLASYEQYF
TRBJ2-1 | many | TRBD2 | TRBV11-1 | TGTGCCAGCAGATCTCCAAGACTAGCGGGAGGGAATGAGCAGTTCTTC | CASRSPRLAGGNEQFF
TRBJ2-1 | many | - | TRBV12-3/TRBV12-4 | TGTGCCAGCAGTTCAACCTGGGGATCGCAGTTCTTC | CASSSTWGSQFF
TRBJ2-7 | - | TRBD2 | TRBV6-1 | TGTGCCAGCAGTCGGACTAGCGGGAGTAATGAGCAGTACTTC | CASSRTSGSNEQYF
TRBJ2-2 | many | TRBD2 | TRBV2 | TGTGCCAGCAGTGAAGGTTCTAGCGGGAGGCCCGGGGAGCTGTTTTTT | CASSEGSSGRPGELFF
TRBJ2-2 | - | - | TRBV5-8 | TGTGCCAGCAGCCTCACTCTAGGGGGGGAGCTGTTTTTT | CASSLTLGGELFF
TRBJ2-7 | many | - | TRBV6-1 | TGTGCCAGCAGTTCCCACCCGGGAGACTACGAGCAGTACTTC | CASSSHPGDYEQYF
TRBJ2-7 | many | - | TRBV3-1 | TGTGCCAGCAGCCTCGCCCAGACCTCCTACGAGCAGTACTTC | CASSLAQTSYEQYF
TRBJ1-5 | - | - | TRBV2 | TGTGCCAGCGGGGGGGGCGGTCGGCCCCAGCATTTT | CASGGGGRPQHF
TRBJ1-6 | few | TRBD1 | TRBV30 | TGTGCCTGGAGCCAGGGACAGGGCCATAATTCACCCCTCCACTTT | CAWSQGQGHNSPLHF
TRBJ2-2 | - | - | TRBV4-3 | TGCGCCAGCAGCCAAGATCCAGAAAACACCGGGGAGCTGTTTTTT | CASSQDPENTGELFF
TRBJ2-7 | many | - | TRBV28 | TGTGCCAGCAGCTCCAGGGTTTTATCCTACGAGCAGTACTTC | CASSSRVLSYEQYF
TRBJ1-4 | few | - | TRBV9 | TGTGCCAGCAGCTCCCATAACGGGGAAAAACTGTTTTTT | CASSSHNGEKLFF
TRBJ2-1 | - | - | TRBV29-1 | TGCAGCGTTGAAGAACAGGAGACCTACAATGAGCAGTTCTTC | CSVEEQETYNEQFF
TRBJ2-1 | many | - | TRBV10-3 | TGTGCCATCAGTGAACCCGGGGCGCGAGAGCAGTTCTTC | CAISEPGAREQFF
TRBJ2-3 | many | - | TRBV5-1 | TGCGCCAGCCTCTCAGGGGCGTCGGGAGCAGATACGCAGTATTTT | CASLSGASGADTQYF
TRBJ1-1 | - | - | TRBV30 | TGTGCCTGGACCGAAAGGGGCGGAACGAACACTGAAGCTTTCTTT | CAWTERGGTNTEAFF
TRBJ2-7 | few | - | TRBV5-4 | TGTGCCAGCAGCTTGGCCGGGGCCTCCGGCGACGAGCAGTACTTC | CASSLAGASGDEQYF
TRBJ1-3 | many | - | TRBV29-1 | TGCAGCGTTGAAGATAGACAGGAGGGCGACACCATATATTTT | CSVEDRQEGDTIYF
TRBJ1-1 | many | - | TRBV27 | TGTGCCAGCAGTTTATCAGGGTTGGTCACTGAAGCTTTCTTT | CASSLSGLVTEAFF
TRBJ2-1 | once | TRBD1 | TRBV11-2 | TGTGCCAGCAGCACGGGACAGGGAGACAATGAGCAGTTCTTC | CASSTGQGDNEQFF
TRBJ2-7 | few | TRBD1 | TRBV15 | TGTGCCACCAGCATAGGGACAGGCGGCTACGAGCAGTACTTC | CATSIGTGGYEQYF
TRBJ1-2 | few | - | TRBV19 | TGTGCCAGTAGTTTCACAGGGCCAAACTATGGCTACACCTTC | CASSFTGPNYGYTF